The T cell receptor (beta chain) under discussion was sequenced for a study of cytomegalovirus exposure and HLA in healthy donors. Remarks on this clone: Its antigen is not known.

This CDR3 is 14 amino acids long. The V gene lost 3 bases and the J gene lost 4 bases, with 12 bases spanning the gap. The germline gives CDR1 MGHDK, CDR2 SYGVNS. Points from the study as a whole: Later on, an analysis tied over 15,000 TCR beta sequences to HLA alleles at 0.05 false discovery rate. In vitro work confirmed that a few CMV-associated chains recognize CMV antigens. Most TCR sequences were seen very rarely across donors, but some public TCRs occurred in many.

With 60 Vbeta and 13 Jbeta primers, the PCR was carried out. The table came from immunoSEQ multiplex PCR; TCRdb's copy has only in-frame clones and leaves some out. The table has about 130,000 clones, around 80% seen once. This rearrangement joins TRBV25-1 to TRBJ2-5; D unresolved. The sample comprised PBMCs. The origin of this receptor is a man in his forties or fifties in good health and CMV-seronegative. This CDR3 reads CASSDNGEGETQYF. In nucleotides, the CDR3 is TGTGCCAGCAGTGACAATGGAGAAGGAGAGACCCAGTACTTC.